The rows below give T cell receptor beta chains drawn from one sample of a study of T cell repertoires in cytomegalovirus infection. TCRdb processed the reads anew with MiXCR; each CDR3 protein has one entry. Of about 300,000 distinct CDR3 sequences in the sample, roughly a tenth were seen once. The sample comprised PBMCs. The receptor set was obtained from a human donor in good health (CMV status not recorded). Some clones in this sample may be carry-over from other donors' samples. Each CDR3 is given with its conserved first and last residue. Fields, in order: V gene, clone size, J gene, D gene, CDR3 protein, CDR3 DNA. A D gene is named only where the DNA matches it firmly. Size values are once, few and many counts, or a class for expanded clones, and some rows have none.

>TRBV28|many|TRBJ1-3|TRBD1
CASTDQGAFGNTIYF
TGTGCCAGCACCGACCAGGGGGCGTTTGGAAACACCATATATTTT
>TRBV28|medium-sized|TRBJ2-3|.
CASSFTDTQYF
TGTGCCAGCAGCTTCACAGATACGCAGTATTTT
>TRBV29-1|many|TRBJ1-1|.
CSVDRGNTEAFF
TGCAGCGTTGACAGGGGGAACACTGAAGCTTTCTTT
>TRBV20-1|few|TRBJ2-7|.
CSARKEVGSYEQYF
TGCAGTGCTAGAAAGGAGGTCGGCTCCTACGAGCAGTACTTC
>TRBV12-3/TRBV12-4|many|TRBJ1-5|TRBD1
CASSNRDSYSNQPQHF
TGTGCCAGCAGTAACCGGGACAGTTATAGCAATCAGCCCCAGCATTTT
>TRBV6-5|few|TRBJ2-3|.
CASSYVIGHHLTDTQYF
TGTGCCAGCAGTTATGTTATTGGACACCACCTCACAGATACGCAGTATTTT
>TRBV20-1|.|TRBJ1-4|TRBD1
CSAIPPGTGGGGNEKLFF
TGCAGTGCTATCCCCCCAGGGACAGGAGGAGGGGGGAATGAAAAACTGTTTTTT
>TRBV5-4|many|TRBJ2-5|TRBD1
CASSPSQGAGETQYF
TGTGCCAGCAGCCCCTCCCAGGGGGCCGGGGAGACCCAGTACTTC
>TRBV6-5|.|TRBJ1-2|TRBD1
CASSYSTTGGVGNYGYTF
TGTGCCAGCAGTTACTCGACGACAGGGGGAGTTGGTAACTATGGCTACACCTTC
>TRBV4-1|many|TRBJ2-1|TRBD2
CASSRGLAGAYEQFF
TGCGCCAGCAGCCGGGGACTAGCGGGGGCATATGAGCAGTTCTTC
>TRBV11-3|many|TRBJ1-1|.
CASSSTRGEAFF
TGTGCCAGCAGCTCAACCCGGGGTGAAGCTTTCTTT
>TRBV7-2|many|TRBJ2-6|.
CASSLGGGANVLTF
TGTGCCAGCAGCTTAGGAGGTGGGGCCAACGTCCTGACTTTC
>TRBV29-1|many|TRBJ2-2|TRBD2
CSVEAGEAGELFF
TGCAGCGTTGAGGCGGGGGAGGCCGGGGAGCTGTTTTTT